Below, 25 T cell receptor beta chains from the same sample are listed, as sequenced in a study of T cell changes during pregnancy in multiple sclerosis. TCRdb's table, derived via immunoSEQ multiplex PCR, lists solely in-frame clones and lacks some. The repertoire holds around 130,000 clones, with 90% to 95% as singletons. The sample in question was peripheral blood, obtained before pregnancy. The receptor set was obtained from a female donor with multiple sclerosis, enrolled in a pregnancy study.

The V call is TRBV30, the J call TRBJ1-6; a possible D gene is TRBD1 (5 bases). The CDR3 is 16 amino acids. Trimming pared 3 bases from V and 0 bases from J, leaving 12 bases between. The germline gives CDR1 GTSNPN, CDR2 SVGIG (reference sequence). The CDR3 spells CAWRGGISSYNSPLHF. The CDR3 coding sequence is TGTGCCTGGAGGGGGGGAATCAGCTCCTATAATTCACCCCTCCACTTT.

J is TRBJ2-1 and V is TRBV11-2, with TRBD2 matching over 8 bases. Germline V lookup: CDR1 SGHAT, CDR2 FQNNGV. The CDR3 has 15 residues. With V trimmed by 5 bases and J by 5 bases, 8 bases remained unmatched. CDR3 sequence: CASSPRRGAHNEQFF. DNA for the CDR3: TGTGCCAGCAGCCCCAGGCGGGGGGCCCACAATGAGCAGTTCTTC.

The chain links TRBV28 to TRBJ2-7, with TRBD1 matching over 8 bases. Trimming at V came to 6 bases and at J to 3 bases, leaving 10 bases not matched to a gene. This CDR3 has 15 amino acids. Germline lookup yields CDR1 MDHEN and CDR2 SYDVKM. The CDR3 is CASSSSGTGFYEQYF. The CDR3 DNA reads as TGTGCCAGCAGCTCCTCCGGGACAGGCTTCTACGAGCAGTACTTC.

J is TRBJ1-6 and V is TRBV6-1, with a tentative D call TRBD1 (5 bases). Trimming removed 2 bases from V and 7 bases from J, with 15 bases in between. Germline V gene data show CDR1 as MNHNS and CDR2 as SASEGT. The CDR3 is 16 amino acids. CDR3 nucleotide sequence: TGTGCCAGCAGTGAACCCGCGGGAGGGGTGAATTCACCCCTCCACTTT. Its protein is CASSEPAGGVNSPLHF.

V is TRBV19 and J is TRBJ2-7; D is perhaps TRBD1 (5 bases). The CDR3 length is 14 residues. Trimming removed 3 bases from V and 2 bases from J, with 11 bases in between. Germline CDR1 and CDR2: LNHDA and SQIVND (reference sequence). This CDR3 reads CASSIRKGPYEQYF. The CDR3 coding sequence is TGTGCCAGTAGTATTCGGAAGGGGCCCTACGAGCAGTACTTC.

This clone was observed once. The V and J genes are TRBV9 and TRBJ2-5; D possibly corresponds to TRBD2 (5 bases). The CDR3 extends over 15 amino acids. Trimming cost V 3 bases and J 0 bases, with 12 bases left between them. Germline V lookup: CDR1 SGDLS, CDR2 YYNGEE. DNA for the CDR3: TGTGCCAGCAGCGGGCGTGCGGGCCACCAAGAGACCCAGTACTTC. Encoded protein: CASSGRAGHQETQYF.

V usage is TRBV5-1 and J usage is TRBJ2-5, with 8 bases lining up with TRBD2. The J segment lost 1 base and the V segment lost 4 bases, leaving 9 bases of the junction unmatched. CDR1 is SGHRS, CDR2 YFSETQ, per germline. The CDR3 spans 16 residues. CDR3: CASSPRTSPTQETQYF. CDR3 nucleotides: TGCGCCAGCAGCCCTAGGACTAGCCCTACCCAAGAGACCCAGTACTTC. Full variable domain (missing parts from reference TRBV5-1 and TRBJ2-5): KAGVTQTPRYLIKTRGQQVTLSCSPISGHRSVSWYQQTPGQGLQFLFEYFSETQRNKGNFPGRFSGRQFSNSRSEMNVSTLELGDSALYLCASSPRTSPTQETQYFGPGTRLLVL.

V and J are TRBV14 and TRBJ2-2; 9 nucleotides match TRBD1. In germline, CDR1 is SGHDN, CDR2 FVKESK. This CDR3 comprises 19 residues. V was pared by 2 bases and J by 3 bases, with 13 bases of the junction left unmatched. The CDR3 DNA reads TGTGCCAGCAGCCAATCGCCCAAATGGGACAGGGATGACACCGGGGAGCTGTTTTTT. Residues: CASSQSPKWDRDDTGELFF.

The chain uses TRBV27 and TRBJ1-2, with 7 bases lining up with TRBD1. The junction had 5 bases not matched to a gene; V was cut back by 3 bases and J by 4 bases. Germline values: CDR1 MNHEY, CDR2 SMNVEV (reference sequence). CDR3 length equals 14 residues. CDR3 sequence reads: CASSLTGLSYGYTF. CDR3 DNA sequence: TGTGCCAGCAGTTTGACAGGGCTGAGCTATGGCTACACCTTC.

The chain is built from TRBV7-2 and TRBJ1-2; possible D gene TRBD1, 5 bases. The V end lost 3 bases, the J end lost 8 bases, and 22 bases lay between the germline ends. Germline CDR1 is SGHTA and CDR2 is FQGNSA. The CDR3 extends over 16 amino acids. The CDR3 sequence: CASSLGTRQLQHGYTF. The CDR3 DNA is TGTGCCAGCAGCTTGGGAACCCGACAGTTGCAACACGGCTACACCTTC.

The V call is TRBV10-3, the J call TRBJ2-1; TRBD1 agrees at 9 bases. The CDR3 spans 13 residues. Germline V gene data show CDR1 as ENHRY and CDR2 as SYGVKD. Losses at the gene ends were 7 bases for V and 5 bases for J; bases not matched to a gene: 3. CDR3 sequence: CAIKGTGNNEQFF. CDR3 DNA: TGTGCCATCAAGGGGACAGGGAACAATGAGCAGTTCTTC.

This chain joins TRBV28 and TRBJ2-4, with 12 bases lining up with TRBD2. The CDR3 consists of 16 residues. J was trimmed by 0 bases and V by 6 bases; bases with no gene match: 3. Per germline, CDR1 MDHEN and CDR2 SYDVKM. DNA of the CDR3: TGTGCCAGCAGCGTGGGACTAGCGGGAGCCAAAAACATTCAGTACTTC. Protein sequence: CASSVGLAGAKNIQYF. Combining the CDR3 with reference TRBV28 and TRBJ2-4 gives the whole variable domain DVKVTQSSRYLVKRTGEKVFLECVQDMDHENMFWYRQDPGLGLRLIYFSYDVKMKEKGDIPEGYSVSREKKERFSLILESASTNQTSMYLCASSVGLAGAKNIQYFGAGTRLSVL.

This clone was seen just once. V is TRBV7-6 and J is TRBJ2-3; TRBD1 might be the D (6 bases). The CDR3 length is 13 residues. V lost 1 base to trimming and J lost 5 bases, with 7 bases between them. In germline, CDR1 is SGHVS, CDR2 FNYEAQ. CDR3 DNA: TGTGCCAGCAGCTTAGTACAGGGAGATACGCAGTATTTT. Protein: CASSLVQGDTQYF.

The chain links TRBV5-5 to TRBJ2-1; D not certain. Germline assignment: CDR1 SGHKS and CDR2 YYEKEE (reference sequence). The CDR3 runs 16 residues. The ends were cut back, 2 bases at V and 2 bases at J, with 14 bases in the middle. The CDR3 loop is CASSLPSLRAYNEQFF. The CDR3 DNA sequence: TGTGCCAGCAGCTTACCCAGTCTCCGGGCCTACAATGAGCAGTTCTTC.

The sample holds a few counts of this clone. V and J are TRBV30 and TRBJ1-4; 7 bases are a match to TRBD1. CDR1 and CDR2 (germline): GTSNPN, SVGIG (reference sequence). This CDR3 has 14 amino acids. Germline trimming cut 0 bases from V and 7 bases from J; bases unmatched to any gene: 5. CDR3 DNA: TGTGCCTGGAGTGTAATGGCAGGGGGTGAAAAACTGTTTTTT. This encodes CAWSVMAGGEKLFF.

Written as DNA, the CDR3 is TGTGCCAGCGCTTCGGGGACTATAGGGGAAAAACTGTTTTTT. Amino acid sequence: CASASGTIGEKLFF. The rearrangement uses TRBV28 and TRBJ1-4; TRBD1 might be the D (5 bases). The CDR3 runs to 14 residues. Germline CDR1 is MDHEN and CDR2 is SYDVKM. Between the trimmed V and J ends, which lost 8 bases and 8 bases, there was a span of 18 bases. Complete variable domain (other parts from reference TRBV28 and TRBJ1-4): DVKVTQSSRYLVKRTGEKVFLECVQDMDHENMFWYRQDPGLGLRLIYFSYDVKMKEKGDIPEGYSVSREKKERFSLILESASTNQTSMYLCASASGTIGEKLFFGSGTQLSVL.

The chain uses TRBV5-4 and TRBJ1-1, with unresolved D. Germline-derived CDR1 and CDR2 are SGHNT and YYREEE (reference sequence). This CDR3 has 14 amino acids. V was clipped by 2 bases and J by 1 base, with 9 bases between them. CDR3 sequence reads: CASSFGPENTEAFF. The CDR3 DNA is TGTGCCAGCAGCTTTGGGCCAGAGAACACTGAAGCTTTCTTT.

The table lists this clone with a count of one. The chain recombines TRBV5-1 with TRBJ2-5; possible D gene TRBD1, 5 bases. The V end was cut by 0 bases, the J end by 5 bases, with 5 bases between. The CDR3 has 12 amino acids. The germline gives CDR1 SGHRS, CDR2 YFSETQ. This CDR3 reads CASSLEGETQYF. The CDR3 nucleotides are TGCGCCAGCAGCTTGGAGGGGGAGACCCAGTACTTC.

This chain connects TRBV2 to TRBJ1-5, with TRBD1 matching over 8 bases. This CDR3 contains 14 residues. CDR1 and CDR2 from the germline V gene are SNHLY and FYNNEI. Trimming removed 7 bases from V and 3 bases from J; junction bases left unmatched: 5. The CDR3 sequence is CASIPDRANQPQHF. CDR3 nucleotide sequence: TGTGCCAGCATCCCGGACAGGGCCAATCAGCCCCAGCATTTT.

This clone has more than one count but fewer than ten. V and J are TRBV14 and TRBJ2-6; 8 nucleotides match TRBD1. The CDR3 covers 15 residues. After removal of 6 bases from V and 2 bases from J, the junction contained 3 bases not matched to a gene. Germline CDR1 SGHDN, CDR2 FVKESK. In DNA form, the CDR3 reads TGTGCCAGCAGTTACAGGGGGGCTGGGGCCAACGTCCTGACTTTC. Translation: CASSYRGAGANVLTF.

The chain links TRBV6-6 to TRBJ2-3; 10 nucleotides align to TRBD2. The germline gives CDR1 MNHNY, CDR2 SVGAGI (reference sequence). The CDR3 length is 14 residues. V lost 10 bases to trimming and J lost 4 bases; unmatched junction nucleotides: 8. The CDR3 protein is CANQSGRAPDTQYF. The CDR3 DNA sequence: TGTGCCAACCAAAGCGGGAGGGCCCCAGATACGCAGTATTTT.

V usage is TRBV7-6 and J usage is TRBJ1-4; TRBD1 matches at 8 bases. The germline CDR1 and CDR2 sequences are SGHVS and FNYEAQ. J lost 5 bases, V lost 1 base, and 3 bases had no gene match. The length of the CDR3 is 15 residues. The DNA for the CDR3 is TGTGCCAGCAGCTTAGGGACAGGGATAAATGAAAAACTGTTTTTT. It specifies CASSLGTGINEKLFF.

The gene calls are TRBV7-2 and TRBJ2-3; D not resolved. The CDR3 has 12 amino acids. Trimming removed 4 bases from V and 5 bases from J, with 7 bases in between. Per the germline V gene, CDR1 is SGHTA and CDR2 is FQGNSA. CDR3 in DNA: TGTGCCAGCAGCTCCCCTTTAGATACGCAGTATTTT. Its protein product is CASSSPLDTQYF.

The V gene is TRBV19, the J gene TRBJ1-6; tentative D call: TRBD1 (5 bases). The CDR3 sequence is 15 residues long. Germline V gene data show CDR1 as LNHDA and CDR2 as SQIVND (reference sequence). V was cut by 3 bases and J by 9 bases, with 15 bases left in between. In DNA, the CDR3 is TGTGCCAGTAGTATCGCGGGGGTGGGGTCTTCACCCCTCCACTTT. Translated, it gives CASSIAGVGSSPLHF.

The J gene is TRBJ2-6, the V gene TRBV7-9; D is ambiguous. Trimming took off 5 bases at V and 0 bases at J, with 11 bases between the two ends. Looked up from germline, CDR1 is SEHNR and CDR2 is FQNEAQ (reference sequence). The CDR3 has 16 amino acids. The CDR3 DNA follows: TGTGCCAGCAGCGACTCCCCAAGCTCTGGGGCCAACGTCCTGACTTTC. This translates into CASSDSPSSGANVLTF.